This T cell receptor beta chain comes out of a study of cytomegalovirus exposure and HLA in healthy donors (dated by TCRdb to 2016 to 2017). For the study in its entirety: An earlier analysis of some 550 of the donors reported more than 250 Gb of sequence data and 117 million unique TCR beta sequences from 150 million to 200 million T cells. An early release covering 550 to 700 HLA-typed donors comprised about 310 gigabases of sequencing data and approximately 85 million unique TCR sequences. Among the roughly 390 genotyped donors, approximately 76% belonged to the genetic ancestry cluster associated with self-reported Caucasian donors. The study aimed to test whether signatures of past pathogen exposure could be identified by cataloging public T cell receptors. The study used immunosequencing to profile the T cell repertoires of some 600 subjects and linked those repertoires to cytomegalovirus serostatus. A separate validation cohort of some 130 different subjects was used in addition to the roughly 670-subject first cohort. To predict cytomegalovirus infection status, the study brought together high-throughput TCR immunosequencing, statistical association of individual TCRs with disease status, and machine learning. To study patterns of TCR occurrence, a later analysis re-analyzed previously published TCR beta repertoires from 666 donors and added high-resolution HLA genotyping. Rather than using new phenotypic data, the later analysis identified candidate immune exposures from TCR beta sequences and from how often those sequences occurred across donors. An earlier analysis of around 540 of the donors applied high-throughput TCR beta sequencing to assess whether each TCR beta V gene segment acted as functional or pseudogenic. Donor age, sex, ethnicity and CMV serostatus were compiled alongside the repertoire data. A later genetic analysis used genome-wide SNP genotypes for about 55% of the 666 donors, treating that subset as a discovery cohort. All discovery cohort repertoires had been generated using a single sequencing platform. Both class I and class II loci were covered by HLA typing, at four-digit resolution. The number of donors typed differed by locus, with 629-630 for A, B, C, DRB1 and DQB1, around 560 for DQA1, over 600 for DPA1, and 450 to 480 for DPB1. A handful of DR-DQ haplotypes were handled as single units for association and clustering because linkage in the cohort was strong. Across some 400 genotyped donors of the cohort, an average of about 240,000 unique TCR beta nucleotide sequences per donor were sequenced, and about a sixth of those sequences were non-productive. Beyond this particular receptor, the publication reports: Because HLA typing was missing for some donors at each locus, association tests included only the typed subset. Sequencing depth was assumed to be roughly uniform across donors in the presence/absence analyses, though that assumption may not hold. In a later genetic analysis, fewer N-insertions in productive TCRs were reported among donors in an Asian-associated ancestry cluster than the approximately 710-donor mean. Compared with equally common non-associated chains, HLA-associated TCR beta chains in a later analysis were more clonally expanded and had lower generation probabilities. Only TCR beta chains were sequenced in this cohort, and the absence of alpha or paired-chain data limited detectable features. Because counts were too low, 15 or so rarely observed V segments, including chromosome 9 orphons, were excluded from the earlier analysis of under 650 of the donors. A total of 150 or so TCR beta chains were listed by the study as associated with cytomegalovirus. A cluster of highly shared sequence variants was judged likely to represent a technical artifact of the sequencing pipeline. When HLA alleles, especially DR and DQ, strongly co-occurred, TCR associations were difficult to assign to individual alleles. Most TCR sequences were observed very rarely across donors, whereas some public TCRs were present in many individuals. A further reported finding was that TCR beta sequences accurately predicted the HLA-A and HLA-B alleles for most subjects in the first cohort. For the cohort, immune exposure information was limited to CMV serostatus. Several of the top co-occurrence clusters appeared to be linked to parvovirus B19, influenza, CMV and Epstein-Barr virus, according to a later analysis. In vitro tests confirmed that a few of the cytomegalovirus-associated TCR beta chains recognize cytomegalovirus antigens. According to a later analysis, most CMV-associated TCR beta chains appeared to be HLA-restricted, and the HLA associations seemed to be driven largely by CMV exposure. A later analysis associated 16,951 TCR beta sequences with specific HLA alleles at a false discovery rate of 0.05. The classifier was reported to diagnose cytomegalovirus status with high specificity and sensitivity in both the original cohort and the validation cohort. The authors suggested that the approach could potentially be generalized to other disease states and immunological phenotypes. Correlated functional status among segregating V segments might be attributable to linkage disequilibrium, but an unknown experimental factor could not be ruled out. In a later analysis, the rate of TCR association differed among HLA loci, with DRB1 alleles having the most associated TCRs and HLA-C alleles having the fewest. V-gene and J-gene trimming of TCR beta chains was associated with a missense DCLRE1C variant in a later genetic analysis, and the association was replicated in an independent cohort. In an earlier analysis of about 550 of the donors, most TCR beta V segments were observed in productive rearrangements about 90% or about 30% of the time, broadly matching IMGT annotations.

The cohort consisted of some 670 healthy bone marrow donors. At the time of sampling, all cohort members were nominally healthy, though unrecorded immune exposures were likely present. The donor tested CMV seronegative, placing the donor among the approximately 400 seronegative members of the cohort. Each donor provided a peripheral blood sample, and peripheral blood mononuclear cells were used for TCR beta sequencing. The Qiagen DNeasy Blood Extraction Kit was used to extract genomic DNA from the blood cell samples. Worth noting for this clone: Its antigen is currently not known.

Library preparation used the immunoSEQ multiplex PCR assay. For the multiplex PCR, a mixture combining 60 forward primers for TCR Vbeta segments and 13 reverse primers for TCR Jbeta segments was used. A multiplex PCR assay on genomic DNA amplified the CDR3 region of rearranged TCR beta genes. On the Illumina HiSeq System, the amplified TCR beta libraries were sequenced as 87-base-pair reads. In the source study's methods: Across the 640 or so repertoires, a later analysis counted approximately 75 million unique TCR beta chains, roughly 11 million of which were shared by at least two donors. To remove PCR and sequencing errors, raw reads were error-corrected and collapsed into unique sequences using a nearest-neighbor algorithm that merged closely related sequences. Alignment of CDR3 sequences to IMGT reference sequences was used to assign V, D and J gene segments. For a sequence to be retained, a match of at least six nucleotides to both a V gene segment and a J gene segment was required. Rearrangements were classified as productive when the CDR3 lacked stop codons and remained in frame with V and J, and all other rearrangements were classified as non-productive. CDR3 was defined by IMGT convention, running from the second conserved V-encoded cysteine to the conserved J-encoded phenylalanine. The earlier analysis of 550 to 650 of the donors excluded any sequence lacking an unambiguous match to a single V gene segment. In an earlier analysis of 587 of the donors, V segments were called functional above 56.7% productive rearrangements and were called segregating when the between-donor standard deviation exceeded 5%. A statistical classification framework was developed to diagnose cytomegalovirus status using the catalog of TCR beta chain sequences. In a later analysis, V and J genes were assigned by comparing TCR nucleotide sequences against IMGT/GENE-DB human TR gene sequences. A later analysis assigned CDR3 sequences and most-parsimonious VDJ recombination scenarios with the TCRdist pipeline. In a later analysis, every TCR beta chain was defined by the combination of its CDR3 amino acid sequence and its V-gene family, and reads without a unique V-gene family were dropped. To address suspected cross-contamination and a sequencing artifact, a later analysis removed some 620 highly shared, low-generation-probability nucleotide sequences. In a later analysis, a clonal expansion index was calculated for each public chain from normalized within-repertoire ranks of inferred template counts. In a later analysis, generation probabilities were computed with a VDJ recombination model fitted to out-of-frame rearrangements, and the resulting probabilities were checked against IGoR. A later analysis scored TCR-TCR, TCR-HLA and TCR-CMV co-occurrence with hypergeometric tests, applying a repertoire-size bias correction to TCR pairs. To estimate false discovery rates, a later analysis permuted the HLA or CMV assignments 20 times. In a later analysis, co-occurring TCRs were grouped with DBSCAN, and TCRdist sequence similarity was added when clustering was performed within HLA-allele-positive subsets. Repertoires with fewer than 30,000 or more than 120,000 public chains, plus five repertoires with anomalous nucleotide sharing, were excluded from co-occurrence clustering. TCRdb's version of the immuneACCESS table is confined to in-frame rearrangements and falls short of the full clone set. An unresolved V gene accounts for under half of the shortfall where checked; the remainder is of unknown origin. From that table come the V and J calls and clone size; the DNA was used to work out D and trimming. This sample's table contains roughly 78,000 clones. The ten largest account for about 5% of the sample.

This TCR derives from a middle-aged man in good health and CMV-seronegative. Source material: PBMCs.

The base sequence is TGTGCCATCAGTAAACAGGGGGCCCCGGAGGGAAAACTGTTTTTT. This encodes CAISKQGAPEGKLFF. The rearranged chain carries TRBV10-3 and TRBJ1-4; TRBD1 lines up with 9 middle nucleotides. From the cysteine through the phenylalanine, the CDR3 covers 15 amino acids. Here the CDR3 DNA is all that survives: 45 bases in frame from base 1. Trimming takes 5 bases off V and 10 bases off J; junction bases not matched to a gene: 11. The germline V gene supplies CDR1 ENHRY and CDR2 SYGVKD.